A selection of T cell receptor beta chains follows, all from one sample in a study of Graves' ophthalmopathy and Graves' hyperthyroidism. TCRdb used MiXCR to reprocess the multiplex PCR reads, holding one entry per CDR3 protein. The repertoire consists of hundreds of thousands of distinct CDR3 sequences, with 22% occurring once and the leading ten covering approximately 6.5%. The specimen sequenced was peripheral blood. Receptor source: a woman aged 18-29 years with stable Graves' hyperthyroidism. Some clones in this sample may be carry-over from other donors' samples. The CDR3 runs from the conserved cysteine through the conserved F or W. The order of the fields is clone size, J gene, V gene, D gene, CDR3 DNA, CDR3 protein. A D gene is named only where the DNA matches it firmly. A clone size is listed for some rows: how often the clone was seen (once, few, many), or a class if it is expanded.

NA | TRBJ1-1 | TRBV28 | NA | TGTGCCAGCAGTATATCCTGGGCTCACACTGAAGCTTTCTTT | CASSISWAHTEAFF
few | TRBJ2-7 | TRBV4-2 | NA | TGTGCCAGCAGCCAAGATGTGGGGGGCGGGGGTCGTTACGAGCAGTACTTC | CASSQDVGGGGRYEQYF
NA | TRBJ2-6 | TRBV4-1 | NA | TGCGCCAGCAGCCAAGATACCCAGGGTCCTGGGGCCAACGTCCTGACTTTC | CASSQDTQGPGANVLTF
many | TRBJ1-1 | TRBV2 | NA | TGTGCCAGCAGTGAATTGGTGGGGACTGAAGCTTTCTTT | CASSELVGTEAFF
many | TRBJ1-1 | TRBV7-6 | NA | TGTGCCAGCAGCTTAGATGGAACACCTGAAGCTTTCTTT | CASSLDGTPEAFF
NA | TRBJ2-7 | TRBV12-3/TRBV12-4 | TRBD1 | TGTGCCAGCAGTTTAGGGACAGGGGACGCCGAGCAGTACTTC | CASSLGTGDAEQYF
many | TRBJ2-5 | TRBV19 | TRBD2 | TGTGCCAGTAGTAACCTAGCGGGAGCAGAGACCCAGTACTTC | CASSNLAGAETQYF
few | TRBJ2-2 | TRBV11-1 | NA | TGTGCCAGCAGCCCCGTAGGCGGCCAAGTGGGAACCGGGGAGCTGTTTTTT | CASSPVGGQVGTGELFF
many | TRBJ2-5 | TRBV20-1 | TRBD2 | TGCAGTGCTTTCTCCTCGGGACTAGCGGGAACCGAGACCCAGTACTTC | CSAFSSGLAGTETQYF
NA | TRBJ1-5 | TRBV6-1 | NA | TGTGCCAGCAGTGAAGGTAGGGGGCAGCCCCAGCATTTT | CASSEGRGQPQHF
many | TRBJ2-7 | TRBV12-3/TRBV12-4 | TRBD2 | TGTGCCAGCAGTCCAGGGGCGGGAGGGCCCACCTACGAGCAGTACTTC | CASSPGAGGPTYEQYF
many | TRBJ1-5 | TRBV6-5 | NA | TGTGCCAGCAATTTTGGGACTCTGGGCCCTAATCAGCCCCAGCATTTT | CASNFGTLGPNQPQHF
many | TRBJ1-1 | TRBV15 | NA | TGTGCCACCAGCGGTCAGACAGGGAACACTGAAGCTTTCTTT | CATSGQTGNTEAFF
few | TRBJ2-5 | TRBV12-3/TRBV12-4 | NA | TGTGCCAGCAGTTTTCTAGAGCGCGAGACCCAGTACTTC | CASSFLERETQYF
many | TRBJ2-7 | TRBV4-1 | NA | TGCGCCAGCAGCCGTGGATGGACTGGCTACGAGCAGTACTTC | CASSRGWTGYEQYF
few | TRBJ1-5 | TRBV13 | TRBD1 | TGTGCCAGCAGCTTAGGCGGGACAGGGGGCGGTCAGCCCCAGCATTTT | CASSLGGTGGGQPQHF
many | TRBJ1-2 | TRBV5-6 | NA | TGTGCCAGCAGCTCGGACAGCTCTGGCTACACCTTC | CASSSDSSGYTF
few | TRBJ1-6 | TRBV3-1 | TRBD1 | TGTGCCAGCAGCCAACAACAGGGGACCTATAATTCACCCCTCCACTTT | CASSQQQGTYNSPLHF
NA | TRBJ1-1 | TRBV28 | NA | TGTGCCAGCAGTTTTCACAGGGAAATTGCTGAAGCTTTCTTT | CASSFHREIAEAFF
NA | TRBJ2-5 | TRBV5-1 | NA | TGCGCCAGCCGGGACTTTACCTACCAAGAGACCCAGTACTTC | CASRDFTYQETQYF
many | TRBJ1-1 | TRBV6-5 | NA | TGTGCCAGCAGTTACGAGCCCGGCAGGATGAACACTGAAGCTTTCTTT | CASSYEPGRMNTEAFF
NA | TRBJ1-5 | TRBV20-1 | NA | TGCAGTGCTAGAGATCGGCGGGGGAGGCAGGGGTCTAGGCCCCAGCATTTT | CSARDRRGRQGSRPQHF
NA | TRBJ1-2 | TRBV6-2/TRBV6-3 | NA | NA | CASSPVEETQYFGPGGYGYTF
many | TRBJ1-1 | TRBV10-1 | NA | TGCGCCAGCAGTCGCAACCAGAACACTGAAGCTTTCTTT | CASSRNQNTEAFF
many | TRBJ1-5 | TRBV6-5 | NA | TGTGCCAGCCTACAGGGAATGGGCAATCAGCCCCAGCATTTT | CASLQGMGNQPQHF
NA | TRBJ1-5 | TRBV6-5 | TRBD1 | TGTGCCAGCAGTTCCGACAGGGGACGCAATCAGCCCCAGCATTTT | CASSSDRGRNQPQHF